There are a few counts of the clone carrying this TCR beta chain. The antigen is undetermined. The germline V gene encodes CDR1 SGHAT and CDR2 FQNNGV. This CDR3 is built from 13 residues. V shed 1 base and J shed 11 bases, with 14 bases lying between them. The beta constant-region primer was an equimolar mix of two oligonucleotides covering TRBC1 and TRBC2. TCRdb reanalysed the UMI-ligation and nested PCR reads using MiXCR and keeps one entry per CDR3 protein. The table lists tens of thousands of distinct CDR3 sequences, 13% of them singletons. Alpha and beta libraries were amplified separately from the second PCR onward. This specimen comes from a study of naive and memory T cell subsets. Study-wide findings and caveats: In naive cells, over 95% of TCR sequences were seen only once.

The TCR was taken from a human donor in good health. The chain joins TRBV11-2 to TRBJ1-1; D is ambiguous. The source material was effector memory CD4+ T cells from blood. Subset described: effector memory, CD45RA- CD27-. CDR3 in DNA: TGTGCCAGCAGCTTAGCCCTCGGGTCAAGGGCTTTCTTT. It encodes CASSLALGSRAFF.